Included here is one T cell receptor beta chain sequence, with context. The target antigen is unknown. A read error may produce the germline difference seen at one junction end. This entry comes from a study of shared clonotypes between healthy human individuals. For the study at large: CD4 naive and CD4 memory each took three plates per donor, while CD8 naive took two and CD8 memory one. Study results and limitations: In several donors, roughly 5.2% of naive CD4 clonotypes appeared in common. Among donors, the sharing of clonotypes was expected to be influenced by sequencing depth.

Sequencing was performed with immunoSEQ multiplex PCR; in TCRdb, only in-frame clones are kept and a portion is missing. The table lists millions of clones, approximately 95% of them singletons, with roughly 1% in the top ten. The CDR3 is made up of 16 amino acids. Germline V gene data show CDR1 as MNHEY and CDR2 as SVGAGI. CD45RO-negative, CCR7-positively selected cells formed the naive CD8 fraction, excluding terminally differentiated effector memory CD45RA+ cells. Sequenced input: naive CD8+ T cells sorted from blood. This rearrangement joins TRBV6-5 to TRBJ1-2; 8 positions agree with TRBD1. The source of this sequence is a man aged 18 to 29 in good health. The CDR3 reads CASTYVDRVGSYGYTF. Here the CDR3 DNA reads TGTGCCAGCACTTACGTGGACAGGGTTGGAAGCTATGGCTACACCTTC.